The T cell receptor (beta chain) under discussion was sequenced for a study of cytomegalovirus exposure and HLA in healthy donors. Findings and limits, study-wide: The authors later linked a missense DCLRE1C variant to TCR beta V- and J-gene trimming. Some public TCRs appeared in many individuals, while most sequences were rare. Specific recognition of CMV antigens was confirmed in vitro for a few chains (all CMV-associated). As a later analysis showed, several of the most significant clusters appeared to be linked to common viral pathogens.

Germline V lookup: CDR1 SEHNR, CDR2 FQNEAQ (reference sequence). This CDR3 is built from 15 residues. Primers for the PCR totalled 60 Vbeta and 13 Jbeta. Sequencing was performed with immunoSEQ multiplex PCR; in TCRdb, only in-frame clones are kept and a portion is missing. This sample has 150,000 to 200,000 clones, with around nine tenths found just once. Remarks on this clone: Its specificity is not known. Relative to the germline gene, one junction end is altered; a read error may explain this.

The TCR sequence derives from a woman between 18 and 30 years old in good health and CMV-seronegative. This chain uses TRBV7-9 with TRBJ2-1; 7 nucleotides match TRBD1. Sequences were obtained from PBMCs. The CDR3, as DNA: TGTTCCAGCAGCGCCAGGGGGAGCCCTAATAATGAGCAGTTCTTC. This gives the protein CSSSARGSPNNEQFF.